A single sample gave rise to the 2 T cell receptor beta chains below, sequenced in a study of shared clonotypes between healthy human individuals (TCRdb year 2020). The library was produced with the immunoSEQ multiplex PCR assay. TCRdb holds this immuneACCESS table with in-frame rearrangements only. Some clones are missing; in checked studies, unresolved V genes explain under half, and the rest has no known cause. In this sample the table shows under 2.5 million clones, 85% to 95% of which occur a single time. Clones ranked in the top ten supply 0.37% of the sample. Material: naive CD4+ T cells from PBMCs. What this sample's cell subset or site label stands for: CD45RA+ positively selected. The receptors shown here come from a man aged 18 to 30 in good health. Some clones in this sample may be carry-over from other donors' samples.

Note on this clone: An end of the junction differs from the germline gene, which may be a read error. The V call is TRBV7-8, the J call TRBJ1-1, with 11 bases fitting TRBD1. Germline CDR1 reads SGHVS; CDR2 reads FQNEAQ. This CDR3 region has 15 residues. The CDR3 here is CASSPDRGLNTEAFF. CDR3 in DNA: TGTGCCAGCAGCCCGGACAGGGGGCTGAATACTGAAGCTTTCTTT.

The chain carries TRBV9 and TRBJ2-5; D possibly corresponds to TRBD2 (5 bases). V lost 0 bases, J lost 4 bases, and 16 bases lay in between. Germline V lookup: CDR1 SGDLS, CDR2 YYNGEE. The CDR3 loop spans 16 amino acids. The CDR3: CASSVATSRGIETQYF. Written as DNA, the CDR3 is TGTGCCAGCAGCGTAGCTACTTCCCGGGGTATAGAGACCCAGTACTTC.